The entry below describes one T cell receptor (beta chain). This record belongs to a study of CD8 T cells in Susac syndrome. Reverse transcription of 0.5 to 1 ug RNA was performed with random hexamers. The amplification used immunoSEQ multiplex PCR on TCR beta CDR3; it spanned 54 Vbeta and 13 Jbeta. TCRdb fed the immunoSEQ multiplex PCR reads into MiXCR, producing one record per CDR3 protein. The data contain nearly 200,000 distinct CDR3 sequences, nearly 95% of them seen just once; the ten biggest clones take up roughly 0.088%. The CDR3 is 13 amino acids. Trimming took 7 bases from V and 2 from J, leaving 14 bases between them. The germline V gene encodes CDR1 SQVTM and CDR2 ANQGSEA. The authors negatively isolated CD8+ and CD4+ T cells and FACS-enriched TEMRA cells.

Sequences were obtained from CD4+ T cells from PBMCs. The chain links TRBV29-1 to TRBJ1-2; D gene unclear. The clonotype was recovered from a human donor with multiple sclerosis. The CDR3 nucleotides are TGCAGCGCCACCCGGACTGACAACTATGGCTACACCTTC. Translation: CSATRTDNYGYTF. Looking up the rest from reference TRBV29-1 and TRBJ1-2 gives the full variable domain: SAVISQKPSRDICQRGTSLTIQCQVDSQVTMMFWYRQQPGQSLTLIATANQGSEATYESGFVIDKFPISRPNLTFSTLTVSNMSPEDSSIYLCSATRTDNYGYTFGSGTRLTVV.